This section outlines one TCR beta chain sequence together with its context. The data are from a study of OX40 agonist ivuxolimab in advanced cancers. Deletions cut 0 bases from V and 0 bases from J, with 7 bases between. The germline V gene encodes CDR1 SGHTS and CDR2 YDEGEE. The CDR3 consists of 15 residues. Data came from immunoSEQ multiplex PCR; TCRdb stores just in-frame clones and leaves some out. The sample has about 28,000 clones, roughly 88% seen once. This TCR was sampled from an adult with an advanced solid tumor such as melanoma, head and neck, liver or kidney cancer. The specimen was CD4+ or CD8+ T cells sorted from blood, collected in a trial of the OX40 agonist ivuxolimab. The chain carries TRBV5-8 and TRBJ2-1; TRBD2 is a possible D gene (5 bases). CDR3 sequence reads: CASSLDGSSYNEQFF. The CDR3 nucleotides are TGTGCCAGCAGCTTGGATGGGAGCTCCTACAATGAGCAGTTCTTC. Variable domain in full (rest from reference TRBV5-8 and TRBJ2-1): EAGVTQSPTHLIKTRGQQATLRCSPISGHTSVYWYQQALGLGLQFLLWYDEGEERNRGNFPPRFSGRQFPNYSSELNVNALELEDSALYLCASSLDGSSYNEQFFGPGTRLTVL.